This paragraph covers one TCR beta chain sequence. This specimen belongs to a study of blood T cell repertoires in COVID-19. At the level of the study: In each case, the material was cDNA or gDNA derived from T cells, B-cell-depleted T cells, or PBMCs.

CDR1 is LNHDA, CDR2 SQIVND, per germline (reference sequence). Between the trimmed V and J ends, which lost 6 bases and 9 bases, there was a span of 18 bases. The CDR3 has 14 residues. This table comes from immunoSEQ multiplex PCR, and its TCRdb copy is limited to in-frame clones, with some not included. The sample carries roughly 250,000 clones, approximately 83% recorded once. Input material: PBMCs or T cells enriched from blood (not recorded which). V usage is TRBV19 and J usage is TRBJ1-5; perhaps TRBD1 as D (5 bases). This TCR was sampled from a woman in her 30s who had recovered from COVID-19. CDR3 amino acids: CASRRRQGAGPQHF. CDR3 nucleotide sequence: TGTGCCAGTAGACGTCGGCAGGGCGCAGGGCCCCAGCATTTT.